This entry describes one T cell receptor beta chain. Its antigen is not known. The PCR had 60 Vbeta and 13 Jbeta primers. Method: immunoSEQ multiplex PCR; TCRdb's copy keeps in-frame clones and lacks some. The sample lists 90,000 to 130,000 clones, about 76% occurring once. This sample is part of a study of cytomegalovirus exposure and HLA in healthy donors. Study-wide results and caveats: In vitro experiments confirmed that three CMV-associated chains were specific for CMV antigens. Analysis performed later found 15,000 or so TCR beta sequences associated with HLA alleles at 0.05 false discovery rate. Sequencing likely generated an artifact that appeared as a cluster of highly shared sequence variants.

V shed 8 bases and J 1 base; nucleotides not matched to a gene: 10. Germline-derived CDR1 and CDR2 are WNHNN and SYGVQD (reference sequence). The CDR3 covers 16 residues. The sequence derives from a man aged 25-45 years in good health and CMV-seropositive. The sequenced material came from PBMCs. The chain combines TRBV10-1 with TRBJ1-1, with TRBD1 matching over 10 bases. The CDR3 loop is CASSTDRGRSNTEAFF. The CDR3 DNA reads as TGCGCCAGCTCCACCGACAGGGGGCGCTCGAACACTGAAGCTTTCTTT.